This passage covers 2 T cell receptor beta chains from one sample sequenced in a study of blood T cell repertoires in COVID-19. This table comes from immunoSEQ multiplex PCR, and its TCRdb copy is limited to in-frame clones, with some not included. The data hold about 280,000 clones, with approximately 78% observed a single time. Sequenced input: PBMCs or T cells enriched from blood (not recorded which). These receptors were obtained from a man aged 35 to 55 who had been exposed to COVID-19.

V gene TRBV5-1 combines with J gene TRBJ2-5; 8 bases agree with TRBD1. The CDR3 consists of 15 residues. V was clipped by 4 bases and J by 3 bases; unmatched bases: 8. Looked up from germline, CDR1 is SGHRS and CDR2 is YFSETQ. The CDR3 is CASSTSGGAEETQYF. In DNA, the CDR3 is TGCGCCAGCAGCACCTCAGGGGGCGCGGAAGAGACCCAGTACTTC.

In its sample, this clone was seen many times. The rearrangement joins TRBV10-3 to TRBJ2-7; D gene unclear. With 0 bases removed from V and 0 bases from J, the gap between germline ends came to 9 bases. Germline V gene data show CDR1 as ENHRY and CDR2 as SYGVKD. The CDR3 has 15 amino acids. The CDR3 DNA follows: TGTGCCATCAGTGAGTCGTCGCGGAGCTCCTACGAGCAGTACTTC. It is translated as CAISESSRSSYEQYF.